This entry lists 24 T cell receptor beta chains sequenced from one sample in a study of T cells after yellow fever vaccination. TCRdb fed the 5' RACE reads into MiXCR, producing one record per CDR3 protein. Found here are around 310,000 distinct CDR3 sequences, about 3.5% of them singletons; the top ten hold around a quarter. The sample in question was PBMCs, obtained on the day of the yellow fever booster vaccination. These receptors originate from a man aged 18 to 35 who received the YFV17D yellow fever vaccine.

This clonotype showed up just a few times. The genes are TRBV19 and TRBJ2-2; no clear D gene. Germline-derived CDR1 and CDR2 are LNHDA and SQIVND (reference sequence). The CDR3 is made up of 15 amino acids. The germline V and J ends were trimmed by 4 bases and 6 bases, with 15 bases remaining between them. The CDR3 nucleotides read TGTGCCAGTAGTACCGGGCCCTCGGTTGCCGGGGAGCTGTTTTTT. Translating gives CASSTGPSVAGELFF.

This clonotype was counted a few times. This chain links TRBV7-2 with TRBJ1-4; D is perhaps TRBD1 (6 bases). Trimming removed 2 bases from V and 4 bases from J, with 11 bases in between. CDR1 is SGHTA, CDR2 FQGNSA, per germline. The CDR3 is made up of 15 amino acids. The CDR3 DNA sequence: TGTGCCAGCAGCTTACCATTAGGGGGTAATGAAAAACTGTTTTTT. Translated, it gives CASSLPLGGNEKLFF.

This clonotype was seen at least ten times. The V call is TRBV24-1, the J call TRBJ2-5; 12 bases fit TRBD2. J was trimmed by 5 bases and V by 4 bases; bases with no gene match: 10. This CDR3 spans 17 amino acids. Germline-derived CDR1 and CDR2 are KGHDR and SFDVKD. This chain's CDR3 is CATSDAGLAGNGETQYF. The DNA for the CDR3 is TGTGCCACCAGTGACGCCGGACTAGCGGGGAATGGGGAGACCCAGTACTTC.

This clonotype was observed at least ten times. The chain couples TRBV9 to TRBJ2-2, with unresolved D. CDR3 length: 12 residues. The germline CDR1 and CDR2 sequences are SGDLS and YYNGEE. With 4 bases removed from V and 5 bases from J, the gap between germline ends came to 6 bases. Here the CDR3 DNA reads TGTGCCAGCAGCTTCCTTACCGGGGAGCTGTTTTTT. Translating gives CASSFLTGELFF.

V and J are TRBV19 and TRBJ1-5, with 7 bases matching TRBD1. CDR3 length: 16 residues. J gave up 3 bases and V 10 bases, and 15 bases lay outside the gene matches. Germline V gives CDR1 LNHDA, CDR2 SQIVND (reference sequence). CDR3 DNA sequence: TGTGCCACCATCCCAAATCGAGGGGGCAACAATCAGCCCCAGCATTTT. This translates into CATIPNRGGNNQPQHF.

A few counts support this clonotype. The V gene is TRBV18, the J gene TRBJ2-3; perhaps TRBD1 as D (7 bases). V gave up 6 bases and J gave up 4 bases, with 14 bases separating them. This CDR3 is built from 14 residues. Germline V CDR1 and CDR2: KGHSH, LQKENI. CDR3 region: CASSWAGQPDTQYF. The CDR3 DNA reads TGTGCCAGCTCCTGGGCGGGACAGCCAGATACGCAGTATTTT.

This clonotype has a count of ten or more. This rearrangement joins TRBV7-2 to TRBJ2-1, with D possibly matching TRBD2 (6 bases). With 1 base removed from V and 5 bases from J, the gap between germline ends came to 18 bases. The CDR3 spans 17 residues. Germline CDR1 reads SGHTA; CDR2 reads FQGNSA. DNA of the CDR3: TGTGCCAGCAGCTTAGTTGGTTGGGGTTCTAGCGACAATGAGCAGTTCTTC. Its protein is CASSLVGWGSSDNEQFF.

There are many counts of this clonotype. The CDR3 loop is CATSDPGTGGTGELFF. The DNA for the CDR3 is TGTGCCACCAGTGATCCCGGGACAGGAGGCACCGGGGAGCTGTTTTTT. The chain uses TRBV24-1 and TRBJ2-2, with 8 bases matching TRBD1. V was clipped by 3 bases and J by 4 bases; unmatched bases: 6. Germline V CDR1 and CDR2: KGHDR, SFDVKD. The CDR3 totals 16 residues.

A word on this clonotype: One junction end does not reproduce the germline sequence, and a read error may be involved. The CDR3 loop reads CASSLTLAPKNNKEQFF. For the CDR3, the DNA is TGTGCCAGCAGCTTAACGTTGGCCCCGAAAAACAACAAGGAGCAGTTCTTC. V usage is TRBV13 and J usage is TRBJ2-1; D is uncertain. Germline CDR1 reads PRHDT; CDR2 reads FYEKMQ (reference sequence). This CDR3 is 17 amino acids long.

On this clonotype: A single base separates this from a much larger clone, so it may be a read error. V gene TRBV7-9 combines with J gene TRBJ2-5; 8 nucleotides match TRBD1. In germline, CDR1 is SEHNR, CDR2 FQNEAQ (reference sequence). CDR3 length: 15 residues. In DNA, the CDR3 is TGTGCCAGCAGTCATGGACAGGGCGGAGGAGAGACCCTGTACTTC. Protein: CASSHGQGGGETLYF.

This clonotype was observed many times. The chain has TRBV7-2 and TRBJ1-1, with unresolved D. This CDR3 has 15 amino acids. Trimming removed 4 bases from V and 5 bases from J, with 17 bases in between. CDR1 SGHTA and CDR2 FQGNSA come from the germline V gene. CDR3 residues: CASSSSGLGQTEAFF. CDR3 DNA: TGTGCCAGCAGCTCCAGTGGTTTAGGGCAAACTGAAGCTTTCTTT.

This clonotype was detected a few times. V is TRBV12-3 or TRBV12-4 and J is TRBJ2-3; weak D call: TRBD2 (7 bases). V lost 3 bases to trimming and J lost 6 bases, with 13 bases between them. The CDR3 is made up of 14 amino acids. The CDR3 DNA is TGTGCCAGCAGTTTTGGGGGGGGCCTGGATACGCAGTATTTT. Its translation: CASSFGGGLDTQYF.

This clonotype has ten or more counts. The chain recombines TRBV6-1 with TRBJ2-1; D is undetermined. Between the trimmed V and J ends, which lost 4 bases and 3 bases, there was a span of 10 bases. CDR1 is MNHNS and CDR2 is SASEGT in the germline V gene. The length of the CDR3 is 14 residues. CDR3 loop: CASSALVLYNEQFF. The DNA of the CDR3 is TGTGCCAGCAGTGCTCTAGTCCTCTACAATGAGCAGTTCTTC.

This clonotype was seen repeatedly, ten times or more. CDR3 amino acids: CASSVGPGDTQYF. Here the CDR3 DNA reads TGTGCCAGTAGTGTGGGACCCGGCGATACGCAGTATTTT. The V gene is TRBV19, the J gene TRBJ2-3, with D perhaps given as TRBD1 or TRBD2 (5 bases each). Germline CDR1 is LNHDA and CDR2 is SQIVND (reference sequence). The CDR3 is 13 amino acids. V lost 5 bases and J 6 bases, leaving 12 bases between the germline ends.

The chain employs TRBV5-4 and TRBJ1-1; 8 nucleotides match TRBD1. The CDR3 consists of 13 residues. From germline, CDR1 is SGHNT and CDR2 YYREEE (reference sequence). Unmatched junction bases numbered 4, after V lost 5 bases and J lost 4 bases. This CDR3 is CASRADRGTEAFF. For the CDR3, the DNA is TGTGCCAGCAGGGCTGACAGGGGCACTGAAGCTTTCTTT. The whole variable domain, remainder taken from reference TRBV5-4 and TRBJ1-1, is ETGVTQSPTHLIKTRGQQVTLRCSSQSGHNTVSWYQQALGQGPQFIFQYYREEENGRGNFPPRFSGLQFPNYSSELNVNALELDDSALYLCASRADRGTEAFFGQGTRLTVV.

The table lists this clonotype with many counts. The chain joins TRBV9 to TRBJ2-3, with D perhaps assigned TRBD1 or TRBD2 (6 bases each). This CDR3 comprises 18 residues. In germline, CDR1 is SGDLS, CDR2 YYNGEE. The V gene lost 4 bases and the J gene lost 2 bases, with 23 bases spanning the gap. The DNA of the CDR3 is TGTGCCAGCAGCCCACGGAGGGGGGCAGCGTACTTCACAGATACGCAGTATTTT. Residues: CASSPRRGAAYFTDTQYF.

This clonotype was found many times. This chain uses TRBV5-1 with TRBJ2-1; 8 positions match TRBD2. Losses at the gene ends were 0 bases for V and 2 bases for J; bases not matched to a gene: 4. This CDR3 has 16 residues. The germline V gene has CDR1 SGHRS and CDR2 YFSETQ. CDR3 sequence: CASSLGASGPYNEQFF. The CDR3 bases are TGCGCCAGCAGCTTGGGGGCTAGCGGGCCCTACAATGAGCAGTTCTTC.

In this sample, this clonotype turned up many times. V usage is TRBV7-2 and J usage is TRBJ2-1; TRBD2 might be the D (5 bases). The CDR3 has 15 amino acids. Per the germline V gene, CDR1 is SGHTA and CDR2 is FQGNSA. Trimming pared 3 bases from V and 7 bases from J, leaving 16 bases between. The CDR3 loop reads CASSLDSGRRNEQFF. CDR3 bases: TGTGCCAGCAGCTTGGACTCGGGCAGGCGGAATGAGCAGTTCTTC.

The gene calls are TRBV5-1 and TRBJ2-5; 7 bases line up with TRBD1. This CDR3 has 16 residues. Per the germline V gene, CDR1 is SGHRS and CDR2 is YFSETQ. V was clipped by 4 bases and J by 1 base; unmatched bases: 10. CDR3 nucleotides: TGCGCCAGCAGCATGACAGGGATGGGGCCCCAAGAGACCCAGTACTTC. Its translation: CASSMTGMGPQETQYF.

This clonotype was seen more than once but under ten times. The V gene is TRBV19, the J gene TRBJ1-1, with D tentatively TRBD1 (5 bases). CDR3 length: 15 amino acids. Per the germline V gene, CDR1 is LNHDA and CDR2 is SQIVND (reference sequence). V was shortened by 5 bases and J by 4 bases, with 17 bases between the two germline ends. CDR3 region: CASSPLPGSGTEAFF. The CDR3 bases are TGTGCCAGTAGTCCCCTTCCAGGGTCGGGCACTGAAGCTTTCTTT.

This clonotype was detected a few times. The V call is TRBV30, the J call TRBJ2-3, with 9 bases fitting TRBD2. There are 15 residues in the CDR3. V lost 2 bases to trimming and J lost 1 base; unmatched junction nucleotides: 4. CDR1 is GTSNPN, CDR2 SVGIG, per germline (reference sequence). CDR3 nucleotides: TGTGCCTGGAGTACTTTAGCGGGGGGCACAGATACGCAGTATTTT. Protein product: CAWSTLAGGTDTQYF.

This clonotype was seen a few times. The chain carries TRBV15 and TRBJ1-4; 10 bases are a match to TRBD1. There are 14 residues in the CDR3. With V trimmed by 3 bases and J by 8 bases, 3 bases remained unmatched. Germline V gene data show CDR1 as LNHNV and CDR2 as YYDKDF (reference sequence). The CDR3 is CATSRGQGNEKLFF. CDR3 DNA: TGTGCCACCAGCAGGGGACAGGGGAACGAAAAACTGTTTTTT. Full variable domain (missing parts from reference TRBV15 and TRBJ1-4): DAMVIQNPRYQVTQFGKPVTLSCSQTLNHNVMYWYQQKSSQAPKLLFHYYDKDFNNEADTPDNFQSRRPNTSFCFLDIRSPGLGDTAMYLCATSRGQGNEKLFFGSGTQLSVL.

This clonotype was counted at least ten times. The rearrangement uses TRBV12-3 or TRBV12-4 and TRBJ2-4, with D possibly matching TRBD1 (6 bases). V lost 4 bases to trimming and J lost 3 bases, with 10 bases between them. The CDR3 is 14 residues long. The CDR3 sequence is CASSWTAFKNIQYF. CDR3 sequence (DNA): TGTGCCAGCAGTTGGACAGCTTTCAAAAACATTCAGTACTTC.

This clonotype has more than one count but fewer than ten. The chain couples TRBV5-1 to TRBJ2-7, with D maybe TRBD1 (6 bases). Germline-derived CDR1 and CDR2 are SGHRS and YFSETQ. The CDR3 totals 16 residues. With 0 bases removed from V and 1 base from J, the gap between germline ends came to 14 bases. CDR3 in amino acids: CASSLEPSTGSYEQYF. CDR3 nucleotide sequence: TGCGCCAGCAGCTTGGAGCCCTCAACAGGGTCCTACGAGCAGTACTTC.